This T cell receptor beta chain comes out of a study of CD8 T cells in Susac syndrome. Whole-study results and caveats: The authors acknowledged that their TCR sequencing and HLA analysis involved a relatively small number of individuals.

TCR beta sequences were obtained from blood CD8+ and CD4+ T cells. The patients serving as multiple sclerosis controls were treatment-naive. They had stable or active relapsing-remitting disease and fulfilled revised McDonald criteria. When the RNA was reverse transcribed, random hexamers were used with an input of about 0.5 to 1 ug. The CDR3 of TCR beta was amplified by immunoSEQ multiplex PCR across 54 Vbeta and 13 Jbeta. TCRdb re-derived calls from the immunoSEQ multiplex PCR reads in MiXCR, one entry per CDR3 protein. The repertoire holds more than 70,000 distinct CDR3 sequences, with roughly 90% as singletons. Trimming left V 5 bases short and J 3 bases short, with 8 bases between. The CDR3 has 13 residues. From germline, CDR1 is MNHEY and CDR2 SMNVEV (reference sequence). Comment on this clonotype: The antigen remains unidentified.

The sequence was obtained from a human donor with multiple sclerosis. The V call is TRBV27, the J call TRBJ1-5; D perhaps matches TRBD1 (5 bases). Sequencing was done on a sample of CD8+ T cells from PBMCs. CDR3 in DNA: TGTGCCAGCAGTCGGACATTCAATCAGCCCCAGCATTTT. Protein: CASSRTFNQPQHF.